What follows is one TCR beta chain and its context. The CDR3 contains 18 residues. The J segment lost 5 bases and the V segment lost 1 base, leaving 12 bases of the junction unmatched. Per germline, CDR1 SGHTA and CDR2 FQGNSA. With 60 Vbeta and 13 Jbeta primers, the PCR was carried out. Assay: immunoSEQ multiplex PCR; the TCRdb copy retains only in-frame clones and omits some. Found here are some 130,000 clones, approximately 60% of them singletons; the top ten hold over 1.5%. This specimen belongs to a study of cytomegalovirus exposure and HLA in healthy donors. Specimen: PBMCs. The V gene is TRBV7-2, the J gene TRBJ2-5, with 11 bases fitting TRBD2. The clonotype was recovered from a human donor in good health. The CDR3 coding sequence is TGTGCCAGCAGCTTAGGGCCCGCTAGCGGGAGGACTGGGGAGACCCAGTACTTC. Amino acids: CASSLGPASGRTGETQYF.